Listed here are 32 T cell receptor beta chains from one sample, sequenced in a study of blood T cell repertoires in COVID-19. Some clones are missing from TCRdb's copy, which holds only in-frame ones; the method was immunoSEQ multiplex PCR. The sample includes 150,000 to 200,000 clones, approximately 86% seen only once; the top ten take about 6.5%. Material for sequencing was peripheral blood. The receptor set was obtained from an elderly woman in a cohort sampled during active or convalescent COVID-19.

The chain couples TRBV5-1 to TRBJ2-7, with D perhaps matching TRBD1 (5 bases). Trimming left V 0 bases short and J 1 base short, with 11 bases between. The CDR3 is 15 residues long. Germline CDR1 and CDR2: SGHRS and YFSETQ. CDR3 bases: TGCGCCAGCAGCTTGGGAACAGGATCTTCCTACGAGCAGTACTTC. Translating it yields CASSLGTGSSYEQYF.

The chain employs TRBV7-2 and TRBJ1-2; 12 bases align to TRBD1. CDR1 is SGHTA, CDR2 FQGNSA, per germline. The CDR3 sequence is 12 residues long. V was clipped by 6 bases and J by 10 bases; unmatched bases: 3. CDR3 DNA: TGTGCCAGCAGGGGACAGGGGGCCTACTACACCTTC. Amino acids: CASRGQGAYYTF.

This clone was detected only a few times. The V gene is TRBV30, the J gene TRBJ1-4; a weak D match, TRBD1 (5 bases). Between the trimmed V and J ends, which lost 0 bases and 4 bases, there was a span of 9 bases. The CDR3 is 14 amino acids. The germline CDR1 and CDR2 sequences are GTSNPN and SVGIG (reference sequence). CDR3: CAWSVGHLNEKLFF. DNA of the CDR3: TGTGCCTGGAGTGTAGGACACCTTAATGAAAAACTGTTTTTT.

This clone has just one count. The chain combines TRBV29-1 with TRBJ1-1; D possibly corresponds to TRBD1 (6 bases). The CDR3 runs 16 residues. Germline V gene sequence: CDR1 SQVTM, CDR2 ANQGSEA. V dropped 7 bases and J dropped 0 bases, with 21 bases sitting between them. In nucleotides, the CDR3 is TGCAGCGCGACTAGAAACAGGGCTCGAATGAACACTGAAGCTTTCTTT. Translation gives CSATRNRARMNTEAFF.

With regard to this clone: The DNA is omitted, as the CDR3 cannot be located on it reliably, and the CDR3 follows TCRdb's listing. V gene TRBV28 combines with J gene TRBJ1-3; the table's D call TRBD1 went unverified against the DNA. The CDR3 region is 14 residues in length, termini included. Germline values: CDR1 MDHEN, CDR2 SYDVKM. CDR3 loop: CASSSSDRGDTIYF.

The V gene is TRBV6-5, the J gene TRBJ2-3; 7 bases are a match to TRBD1. Trimming at V came to 6 bases and at J to 6 bases, leaving 9 bases not matched to a gene. Germline CDR1 and CDR2: MNHEY and SVGAGI. CDR3 length: 14 amino acids. The CDR3 DNA reads as TGTGCCAGCAGGTTAGAGGGGGCGTGGGATACGCAGTATTTT. The encoded protein is CASRLEGAWDTQYF.

This clone was seen more than once but under ten times. V gene TRBV19 combines with J gene TRBJ1-1; D is unresolved. The germline V and J ends were trimmed by 5 bases and 0 bases, with 13 bases remaining between them. Germline CDR1 LNHDA, CDR2 SQIVND (reference sequence). The CDR3 is made up of 15 amino acids. This CDR3 reads CASSPQTLLNTEAFF. The DNA of the CDR3 is TGTGCCAGTAGTCCCCAGACACTGTTGAACACTGAAGCTTTCTTT.

This clone came up once. The rearrangement links TRBV29-1 to TRBJ2-7, with 8 bases lining up with TRBD1. The CDR3 covers 12 residues. Germline trimming cut 4 bases from V and 4 bases from J; bases unmatched to any gene: 3. Germline V gives CDR1 SQVTM, CDR2 ANQGSEA. As DNA, the CDR3 is TGCAGCGTTGGGACAGGGTTTTACGAGCAGTACTTC. Translation: CSVGTGFYEQYF.

The genes are TRBV11-2 and TRBJ2-7, with 9 bases matching TRBD1. V shed 2 bases and J 2 bases; nucleotides not matched to a gene: 7. Per the germline V gene, CDR1 is SGHAT and CDR2 is FQNNGV. The CDR3 has 16 residues. The CDR3 loop is CASSLQSGTGTYEQYF. CDR3 coding DNA: TGTGCCAGCAGCTTACAATCCGGGACAGGGACCTACGAGCAGTACTTC.

V is TRBV5-1 and J is TRBJ2-2, with D possibly being TRBD1 (6 bases). Deletions cut 6 bases from V and 1 base from J, with 16 bases between. Germline V gene sequence: CDR1 SGHRS, CDR2 YFSETQ. This CDR3 comprises 16 residues. The chain's CDR3 is CASIKDRLENTGELFF. In nucleotides, the CDR3 is TGCGCCAGCATTAAAGACAGGTTGGAGAACACCGGGGAGCTGTTTTTT.

In nucleotides, the CDR3 is TGTGCCAGCAGTGAAGCTCGGCTAGCGGGGGGCCAAGAGACCCAGTACTTC. Translating gives CASSEARLAGGQETQYF. The rearrangement joins TRBV6-1 to TRBJ2-5; 11 bases are a match to TRBD2. Germline CDR1 MNHNS, CDR2 SASEGT. The CDR3 loop spans 17 amino acids. V lost 0 bases, J lost 1 base, and 4 bases stayed unmatched.

This sequence joins TRBV29-1 and TRBJ1-4; the match to TRBD1 covers 7 bases. The CDR3 has 12 residues. The germline CDR1 and CDR2 sequences are SQVTM and ANQGSEA. V dropped 7 bases and J dropped 5; count of bases not matched to a gene: 4. CDR3: CSGRDRNEKLFF. DNA of the CDR3: TGCAGCGGCCGGGACAGAAATGAAAAACTGTTTTTT.

J is TRBJ2-5 and V is TRBV3-1 (or the pseudogene TRBV3-2); 7 bases map to TRBD2. Germline CDR1 LGHDT, CDR2 YNNKEL (reference sequence). This CDR3 has 15 residues. The V and J ends lost 5 bases and 1 base, in that order; junction bases with no gene match: 7. The CDR3 is CASSGRASGQETQYF. CDR3 nucleotides: TGTGCCAGCAGCGGACGGGCTAGCGGCCAAGAGACCCAGTACTTC.

The chain employs TRBV5-4 and TRBJ1-2; 7 bases are a match to TRBD1. J gave up 7 bases and V 0 bases, and 3 bases lay outside the gene matches. There are 13 residues in the CDR3. The V gene's germline CDR1 is SGHNT and CDR2 YYREEE (reference sequence). CDR3 DNA: TGTGCCAGCAGCTTGGACAGGGGTAGTGGCTACACCTTC. Encoded protein: CASSLDRGSGYTF.

The chain combines TRBV30 with TRBJ1-2; possibly TRBD1 for D (6 bases). V gave up 2 bases and J gave up 7 bases, with 11 bases separating them. Germline CDR1 GTSNPN, CDR2 SVGIG (reference sequence). This CDR3 is built from 12 residues. CDR3 in DNA: TGTGCCTGGAGTCACACAGGGATTGGCTACACCTTC. It is translated as CAWSHTGIGYTF. The variable domain in full, with the rest retrieved from reference TRBV30 and TRBJ1-2, is SQTIHQWPATLVQPVGSPLSLECTVEGTSNPNLYWYRQAAGRGLQLLFYSVGIGQISSEVPQNLSASRPQDRQFILSSKKLLLSDSGFYLCAWSHTGIGYTFGSGTRLTVV.

DNA for the CDR3: TGTGCCAGCAGTAGGGACAGGGACTATGGCTACACCTTC. This translates into CASSRDRDYGYTF. This chain connects TRBV12-3 or TRBV12-4 to TRBJ1-2; 9 positions match TRBD1. This CDR3 contains 13 residues. V lost 5 bases and J lost 3; bases outside the gene matches: 1.

The CDR3 nucleotides read TGCGCCAGCAGCTTGGCAGGACAGACGAACACTGAAGCTTTCTTT. Amino acid sequence: CASSLAGQTNTEAFF. V is TRBV5-1 and J is TRBJ1-1, with a weak D call TRBD1 (6 bases). This CDR3 contains 15 residues. Trimming shortened V by 0 bases and J by 1 base, and 10 bases separated the two germline ends. Germline lookup yields CDR1 SGHRS and CDR2 YFSETQ.

The chain couples TRBV7-9 to TRBJ2-5; perhaps TRBD2 as D (6 bases). The length of the CDR3 is 12 residues. V was clipped by 7 bases and J by 5 bases, with 11 bases between them. Germline-derived CDR1 and CDR2 are SEHNR and FQNEAQ (reference sequence). DNA of the CDR3: TGTGCCAGCACTCGGGGGTCCGAGACCCAGTACTTC. This gives the protein CASTRGSETQYF.

The rearrangement uses TRBV27 and TRBJ1-2; D remains unclear. V was clipped by 5 bases and J by 1 base, with 14 bases between them. Germline V gives CDR1 MNHEY, CDR2 SMNVEV (reference sequence). The CDR3 is 15 residues long. CDR3 sequence: CASSPNPRGNYGYTF. The CDR3 coding sequence is TGTGCCAGCAGTCCCAATCCTCGGGGTAACTATGGCTACACCTTC.

V and J are TRBV4-1 and TRBJ2-2, with D unclear. Trimming stripped 0 bases from V and 1 base from J, with 6 bases between. This CDR3 is built from 15 residues. Germline V gene sequence: CDR1 MGHRA, CDR2 YSYEKL. DNA for the CDR3: TGCGCCAGCAGCCAAGACGGGTTGAACACCGGGGAGCTGTTTTTT. Protein sequence: CASSQDGLNTGELFF.

V and J are TRBV5-1 and TRBJ2-7; 11 nucleotides agree with TRBD2. CDR3 size: 15 residues. CDR1 and CDR2 from the germline V gene are SGHRS and YFSETQ. V was pared by 0 bases and J by 2 bases, with 1 base of the junction left unmatched. CDR3 region: CASSLVAGGPYEQYV. The CDR3 nucleotides read TGCGCCAGCAGCTTGGTAGCGGGAGGGCCCTACGAGCAGTACGTC.

The chain joins TRBV29-1 to TRBJ2-1; 9 positions match TRBD1. Germline V gene data show CDR1 as SQVTM and CDR2 as ANQGSEA. Trimming cost V 6 bases and J 8 bases; bases outside gene matches: 8. The CDR3 extends over 13 amino acids. DNA for the CDR3: TGCAGCGTAACCGGGACAGGGCGGGATGAGCAGTTCTTC. It yields the protein CSVTGTGRDEQFF.

The CDR3 spells CASSLGGQHYGYTF. The CDR3 DNA reads TGCGCCAGCAGCTTGGGCGGGCAGCACTATGGCTACACCTTC. The J gene is TRBJ1-2, the V gene TRBV5-1; D remains unclear. CDR3 size: 14 residues. V was cut by 0 bases and J by 3 bases, with 9 bases left in between. Germline values: CDR1 SGHRS, CDR2 YFSETQ.

This chain uses TRBV21-1 with TRBJ1-2; the table's D call, TRBD1, was not checked against the DNA. TRBV21-1 is annotated as a pseudogene. This CDR3 has 17 amino acids. The CDR3 coding sequence is TGTGCCAGCAGCAATGGGACAGGGGGCCCCTATTCCTATGGCTACACCTTC. Translation: CASSNGTGGPYSYGYTF.

The chain has TRBV11-2 and TRBJ1-1, with D possibly matching TRBD1 (5 bases). The CDR3 runs 14 residues. CDR1 and CDR2 (germline): SGHAT, FQNNGV. V was shortened by 1 base and J by 5 bases, with 11 bases between the two germline ends. CDR3 protein: CASSLGGRDTEAFF. The CDR3 DNA reads as TGTGCCAGCAGCTTAGGTGGCAGGGATACTGAAGCTTTCTTT.

This clone has more than one count but fewer than ten. The chain recombines TRBV7-9 with TRBJ1-5; 8 bases line up with TRBD1. V dropped 7 bases and J dropped 5; count of bases not matched to a gene: 10. The CDR3 runs 15 residues. Looked up from germline, CDR1 is SEHNR and CDR2 is FQNEAQ (reference sequence). The CDR3 DNA follows: TGTGCCAGCACCTTCGGGACAGGAGATTATCAGCCCCAGCATTTT. Translating it yields CASTFGTGDYQPQHF. The full variable domain, its missing parts supplied by reference TRBV7-9 and TRBJ1-5, is DTGVSQNPRHKITKRGQNVTFRCDPISEHNRLYWYRQTLGQGPEFLTYFQNEAQLEKSRLLSDRFSAERPKGSFSTLEIQRTEQGDSAMYLCASTFGTGDYQPQHFGDGTRLSIL.

The J gene is TRBJ2-6, the V gene TRBV5-1; perhaps TRBD1 as D (5 bases). Germline values: CDR1 SGHRS, CDR2 YFSETQ. The CDR3 is made up of 16 amino acids. Trimming removed 4 bases from V and 2 bases from J, with 13 bases in between. The CDR3: CASSLDSEPGANVLTF. The CDR3 region has the DNA TGCGCCAGCAGCCTAGACAGCGAACCTGGGGCCAACGTCCTGACTTTC.

The CDR3 DNA sequence: TGTGCCAGCAGCTTAGTAAAGGACAGGGTCCTCGATCAGCCCCAGCATTTT. Translated, it gives CASSLVKDRVLDQPQHF. The chain has TRBV7-6 and TRBJ1-5; 8 positions match TRBD1. The CDR3 has 17 amino acids. V was pared by 1 base and J by 5 bases, with 10 bases of the junction left unmatched. From germline, CDR1 is SGHVS and CDR2 FNYEAQ.

CDR3 in amino acids: CASSGIAVKNEQFF. The DNA of the CDR3 is TGTGCCAGCTCCGGAATAGCGGTAAAAAATGAGCAGTTCTTC. The rearrangement joins TRBV5-4 to TRBJ2-1; weak D call: TRBD2 (6 bases). V lost 7 bases to trimming and J lost 7 bases, with 18 bases between them. This CDR3 is 14 amino acids long. CDR1 and CDR2 from the germline V gene are SGHNT and YYREEE (reference sequence).

The chain combines TRBV3-1 (or the pseudogene TRBV3-2) with TRBJ1-4; 11 bases are shared with TRBD1. Germline loops: CDR1 LGHDT, CDR2 YNNKEL (reference sequence). The junction had 16 bases not matched to a gene; V was cut back by 5 bases and J by 8 bases. This CDR3 is 18 amino acids long. Here the CDR3 reads CASSRRPGQGVSSEKLFF. The DNA of the CDR3 is TGTGCCAGCAGCAGGAGGCCGGGACAGGGGGTTTCGAGCGAAAAACTGTTTTTT.

The CDR3 here is CASSQSGARPDTF. CDR3 in DNA: TGCGCCAGCAGCCAGTCGGGAGCTAGGCCGGACACCTTC. This rearrangement joins TRBV4-1 to TRBJ1-2; the D is unclear. Deletions cut 3 bases from V and 12 bases from J, with 17 bases between. Germline CDR1 and CDR2: MGHRA and YSYEKL. The CDR3 covers 13 residues.

The J gene is TRBJ2-3, the V gene TRBV4-3; D is uncertain. This CDR3 is built from 15 residues. The V end lost 3 bases, the J end lost 5 bases, and 15 bases lay between the germline ends. Germline-derived CDR1 and CDR2 are LGHNA and YSLEER. The CDR3 loop reads CASSQNPGYQDTQYF. For the CDR3, the DNA is TGCGCCAGCAGCCAGAACCCGGGTTATCAAGATACGCAGTATTTT.